A selection of T cell receptor beta chains follows, all from one sample in a study of cytomegalovirus exposure and HLA in healthy donors. Assay used: immunoSEQ multiplex PCR; TCRdb lists only in-frame clones, some missing. The table lists 100,000 to 150,000 clones, about 78% of them singletons, with 0.95% to 1.5% in the top ten. The material sequenced was PBMCs. These receptors came from a female donor in good health and CMV-seronegative. The CDR3 runs from the conserved cysteine through the conserved F or W. A D gene is named only where the DNA matches it firmly. Only part of the rows carry a size: once, few, many, or a class if the clone is expanded.

DNA: TGTGCCAGCAGCCCCTCCTTAACGAACACCGGGGAGCTGTTTTTT
CDR3: CASSPSLTNTGELFF
V: TRBV9
J: TRBJ2-2
size: few
D: NA

DNA: TGCGCCAGCAGCCTCGCGACTCCAGTTTCTTCCTACAATGAGCAGTTCTTC
CDR3: CASSLATPVSSYNEQFF
V: TRBV4-1
J: TRBJ2-1
size: NA
D: NA

DNA: TGTGCCATCAGTGAGAGCGTCAGCAAGAACACTGAAGCTTTCTTT
CDR3: CAISESVSKNTEAFF
V: TRBV10-3
J: TRBJ1-1
size: NA
D: NA

DNA: TGTGCCAGCAGCTGGGCGGGGGCCTCCCCCGAGGCCCAGTACTTC
CDR3: CASSWAGASPEAQYF
V: TRBV11-2
J: TRBJ2-5
size: NA
D: NA

DNA: TGTGCCAGCAGTCCCCGATGGGGGGAGTGGGCCCAGTACTTC
CDR3: CASSPRWGEWAQYF
V: TRBV27
J: TRBJ2-5
size: NA
D: NA

DNA: TGTGCCTGGAACTTCAGGGTACCCCTCTTCGGTGATGGCTACACCTTC
CDR3: CAWNFRVPLFGDGYTF
V: TRBV30
J: TRBJ1-2
size: NA
D: NA

DNA: TGTGCCAGTAGTTACGGGACAGGGTTCGGAGGGGCCAACGTCCTGACTTTC
CDR3: CASSYGTGFGGANVLTF
V: TRBV19
J: TRBJ2-6
size: NA
D: TRBD1

DNA: TGTGCCTGGAGTGTCGCCGGGACAGGGACTTATGGCTACACCTTC
CDR3: CAWSVAGTGTYGYTF
V: TRBV30
J: TRBJ1-2
size: NA
D: TRBD1

DNA: TGTGCCAGCAGTCCCACAACAGGGACGTACGAGCAGTACTTC
CDR3: CASSPTTGTYEQYF
V: TRBV11-2
J: TRBJ2-7
size: NA
D: NA

DNA: TGTGCCAGCAGCCCCACGACAGGGGTGACTGAAAAACTGTTTTTT
CDR3: CASSPTTGVTEKLFF
V: TRBV11-2
J: TRBJ1-4
size: NA
D: TRBD1

DNA: TGCGCCAGCAGCCAGGCTCGGACAGGGGATCACGAAAAACTGTTTTTT
CDR3: CASSQARTGDHEKLFF
V: TRBV4-1
J: TRBJ1-4
size: NA
D: TRBD1

DNA: TGTGCCAGCAGTGAATCCAGGCATTATAATGAAAAACTGTTTTTT
CDR3: CASSESRHYNEKLFF
V: TRBV25-1
J: TRBJ1-4
size: NA
D: NA

DNA: TGTGCCAGCAGTTCTCCCTACGGGCGGGCTAATGAGCAGTTCTTC
CDR3: CASSSPYGRANEQFF
V: TRBV6-5
J: TRBJ2-1
size: NA
D: NA

DNA: TGCGCCAGCAGCGCCCCTAGCGGGGGGGCCCCAGATACGCAGTATTTT
CDR3: CASSAPSGGAPDTQYF
V: TRBV5-1
J: TRBJ2-3
size: NA
D: TRBD2

DNA: TGTGCCAGCAGTACTCGTGGCGGGGGGGCGGAGACCCAGTACTTC
CDR3: CASSTRGGGAETQYF
V: TRBV2
J: TRBJ2-5
size: NA
D: TRBD2

DNA: TGTGCCAGCAGCTTGTTGACAGCAACTAATGAAAAACTGTTTTTT
CDR3: CASSLLTATNEKLFF
V: TRBV7-8
J: TRBJ1-4
size: few
D: NA

DNA: TGTGCCAGCAGTTTAAGGACAGGGAGCTCCTACGAGCAGTACTTC
CDR3: CASSLRTGSSYEQYF
V: TRBV28
J: TRBJ2-7
size: NA
D: TRBD1

DNA: TGTGCCAGCAGCTTGATCGGTGCCAAAAACATTCAGTACTTC
CDR3: CASSLIGAKNIQYF
V: TRBV5-4
J: TRBJ2-4
size: NA
D: NA

DNA: TGTGCCAGCAGTGAGTGGGGGGTTGGGGCCAACGTCCTGACTTTC
CDR3: CASSEWGVGANVLTF
V: TRBV2
J: TRBJ2-6
size: NA
D: NA

DNA: TGTGCCAGCACCCGCCCCAAACAGGGCTACGAGCAGTACTTC
CDR3: CASTRPKQGYEQYF
V: TRBV2
J: TRBJ2-7
size: many
D: NA

DNA: TGTGCCATCAACGGGGGGGTCTACACCGGGGAGCTGTTTTTT
CDR3: CAINGGVYTGELFF
V: TRBV10-3
J: TRBJ2-2
size: NA
D: TRBD2

DNA: TGTTCCAGCACCCTCGGGGGGGGCCACGAGCAGTACTTC
CDR3: CSSTLGGGHEQYF
V: TRBV7-9
J: TRBJ2-7
size: NA
D: TRBD2

DNA: TGTGCCAGCAAGGCCTCCGGGACAGGGAGTAGGACTGAAGCTTTCTTT
CDR3: CASKASGTGSRTEAFF
V: TRBV27
J: TRBJ1-1
size: once
D: TRBD1

DNA: TGTGCCAGCAGCTTAGAGGGGTATTCGAGTAATGAGCAGTTCTTC
CDR3: CASSLEGYSSNEQFF
V: TRBV7-8
J: TRBJ2-1
size: NA
D: NA

DNA: TGCGCCAGCAGCCAGACTGGGGAGCCCACTGAAGCTTTCTTT
CDR3: CASSQTGEPTEAFF
V: TRBV5-1
J: TRBJ1-1
size: NA
D: NA

DNA: TGCGCCAGCAGCCGGTCCGGGACTGTCGACGAGCAGTACTTC
CDR3: CASSRSGTVDEQYF
V: TRBV4-3
J: TRBJ2-7
size: NA
D: NA

DNA: TGCGCCAGCAGCCAAGAAGTTGGGACAGCACATTCACCCCTCCACTTT
CDR3: CASSQEVGTAHSPLHF
V: TRBV4-1
J: TRBJ1-6
size: NA
D: TRBD1

DNA: TGTGCCAGCTCACCAGACAAGGGGAGGGCGGGAGGTGAGCAGTACTTC
CDR3: CASSPDKGRAGGEQYF
V: TRBV18
J: TRBJ2-7
size: NA
D: TRBD2

DNA: TGTGCCAGCAGCGAAGGTTTGGACAGTTACAATGAGCAGTTCTTC
CDR3: CASSEGLDSYNEQFF
V: TRBV7-7
J: TRBJ2-1
size: few
D: NA

DNA: TGTGCCAGCAGCGTAGGCAGAGGGCGGGGGGGCTGGGATGAGCAGTTCTTC
CDR3: CASSVGRGRGGWDEQFF
V: TRBV9
J: TRBJ2-1
size: NA
D: TRBD2

DNA: TGTGCCAGCAGCCCCCCCGTGACAGGGAGCGAGCAGTACTTC
CDR3: CASSPPVTGSEQYF
V: TRBV5-4
J: TRBJ2-7
size: NA
D: TRBD1

DNA: TGTGCCAGCAGCGTGACAGGGATTATGGTCTACGAGCAGTACTTC
CDR3: CASSVTGIMVYEQYF
V: TRBV5-8
J: TRBJ2-7
size: NA
D: TRBD1

DNA: TGTGCCACCAGCAGAGATCGGGGAGTGAACAATGAGCAGTTCTTC
CDR3: CATSRDRGVNNEQFF
V: TRBV15
J: TRBJ2-1
size: NA
D: NA

DNA: TGCAGTGCTAAATCAAACAATGAGCAGTTCTTC
CDR3: CSAKSNNEQFF
V: TRBV20-1
J: TRBJ2-1
size: NA
D: NA

DNA: TGTGCCAGCAGCTTAATAGCGGGAAGCACAGATACGCAGTATTTT
CDR3: CASSLIAGSTDTQYF
V: TRBV7-3
J: TRBJ2-3
size: once
D: TRBD2

DNA: TGTGCCAGCAGCTTAAGAGACAGGGGTCCCGGGGAGCTGTTTTTT
CDR3: CASSLRDRGPGELFF
V: TRBV7-9
J: TRBJ2-2
size: once
D: TRBD1

DNA: TGCGCCAGCAGCCAAGAAAAGGGGGGGGCTTCTTATGGCTACACCTTC
CDR3: CASSQEKGGASYGYTF
V: TRBV4-1
J: TRBJ1-2
size: NA
D: NA